This section outlines one T cell receptor (beta chain) sequence together with its context. Its antigen is still unknown. PCR amplification relied on 60 Vbeta primers (plus 13 Jbeta primers). Some clones are missing from TCRdb's copy, which holds only in-frame ones; the method was immunoSEQ multiplex PCR. The sample holds about 130,000 clones. This sample is part of a study of cytomegalovirus exposure and HLA in healthy donors. Overall study findings and caveats: It was shown in a later analysis that HLA-associated TCR beta chains were more clonally expanded than other, equally common chains. Accounts indicate the classifier identified cytomegalovirus status with strong specificity and sensitivity. Altogether, 160 or so TCR beta chains were recorded as cytomegalovirus-associated.

In germline, CDR1 is MDHEN, CDR2 SYDVKM. There are 17 residues in the CDR3. The ends lost 3 bases at V and 10 bases at J; junction bases unmatched: 13. The sequenced material came from PBMCs. The chain recombines TRBV28 with TRBJ2-1, with 12 bases identical to TRBD2. This clonotype was sampled from a man aged 30 to 39 in good health and CMV-seronegative. In nucleotides, the CDR3 is TGTGCCAGCAGTTTTTGGACTAGCGGGACAGGGGTGGAAGAGCAGTTCTTC. Protein: CASSFWTSGTGVEEQFF.